These 4 T cell receptor beta chains originate from one sample sequenced in a study of cytomegalovirus exposure and HLA in healthy donors. The primer mix had 60 Vbeta and 13 Jbeta primers. Method: immunoSEQ multiplex PCR; TCRdb's copy keeps in-frame clones and lacks some. The repertoire table contains 53,000 or so clones. Sequencing input: PBMCs. The source is a man younger than 35 in good health and CMV-seropositive.

CDR3 protein: CASSPDSVGYQPQHF. The CDR3 bases are TGTGCCAGCAGTCCGGACAGCGTAGGATATCAGCCCCAGCATTTT. The chain combines TRBV6-1 with TRBJ1-5; D may be TRBD1 (6 bases). Germline CDR1 is MNHNS and CDR2 is SASEGT. CDR3 length: 15 amino acids. Trimming took 5 bases from V and 5 from J, leaving 16 bases between them.

V and J are TRBV7-9 and TRBJ2-2, with 9 positions matching TRBD2. This CDR3 has 18 residues. V was clipped by 1 base and J by 0 bases; unmatched bases: 6. Germline CDR1 is SEHNR and CDR2 is FQNEAQ (reference sequence). The CDR3 loop reads CASSLGGSGRANTGELFF. CDR3 DNA: TGTGCCAGCAGCTTAGGCGGTAGCGGGAGAGCGAACACCGGGGAGCTGTTTTTT.

The gene calls are TRBV2 and TRBJ2-7; 11 bases fit TRBD2. The CDR3 spans 14 residues. V gave up 4 bases and J gave up 4 bases; unmatched junction bases: 3. Looked up from germline, CDR1 is SNHLY and CDR2 is FYNNEI. The CDR3 nucleotides are TGTGCCAGCAGTGGACTAGCGGGGTTGTACGAGCAGTACTTC. Encoded protein: CASSGLAGLYEQYF. Full variable domain (outside the CDR3, taken from reference TRBV2 and TRBJ2-7): EPEVTQTPSHQVTQMGQEVILRCVPISNHLYFYWYRQILGQKVEFLVSFYNNEISEKSEIFDDQFSVERPDGSNFTLKIRSTKLEDSAMYFCASSGLAGLYEQYFGPGTRLTVT.

The V and J genes are TRBV10-2 and TRBJ2-3; 7 positions match TRBD2. This CDR3 comprises 15 residues. The germline CDR1 and CDR2 sequences are WSHSY and SAAADI. The ends lost 1 base at V and 4 bases at J; junction bases unmatched: 5. The CDR3 protein is CASSEWGGGADTQYF. The CDR3 DNA reads TGCGCCAGCAGTGAGTGGGGGGGAGGGGCAGATACGCAGTATTTT.